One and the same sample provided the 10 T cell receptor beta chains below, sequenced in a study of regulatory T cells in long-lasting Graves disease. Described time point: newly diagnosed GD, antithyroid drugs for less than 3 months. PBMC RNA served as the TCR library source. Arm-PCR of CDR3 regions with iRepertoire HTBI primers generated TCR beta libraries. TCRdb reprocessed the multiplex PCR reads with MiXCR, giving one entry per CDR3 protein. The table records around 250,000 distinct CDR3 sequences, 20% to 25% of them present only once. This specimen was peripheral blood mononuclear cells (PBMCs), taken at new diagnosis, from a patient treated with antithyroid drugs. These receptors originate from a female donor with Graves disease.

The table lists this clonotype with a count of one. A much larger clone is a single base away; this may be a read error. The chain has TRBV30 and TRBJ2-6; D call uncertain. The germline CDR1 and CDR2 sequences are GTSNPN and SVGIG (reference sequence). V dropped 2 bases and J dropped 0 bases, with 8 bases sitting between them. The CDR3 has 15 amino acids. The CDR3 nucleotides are TGTGCCTGGAGTCGGAAGGACTCTGGGGCCAACGTCCTGACTTTC. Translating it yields CAWSRKDSGANVLTF.

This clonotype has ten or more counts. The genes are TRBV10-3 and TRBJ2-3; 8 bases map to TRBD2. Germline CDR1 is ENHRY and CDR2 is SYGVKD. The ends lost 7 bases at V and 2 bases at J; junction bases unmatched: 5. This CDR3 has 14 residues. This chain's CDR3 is CAITGAGDTDTQYF. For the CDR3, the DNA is TGTGCCATCACCGGAGCGGGAGACACAGATACGCAGTATTTT.

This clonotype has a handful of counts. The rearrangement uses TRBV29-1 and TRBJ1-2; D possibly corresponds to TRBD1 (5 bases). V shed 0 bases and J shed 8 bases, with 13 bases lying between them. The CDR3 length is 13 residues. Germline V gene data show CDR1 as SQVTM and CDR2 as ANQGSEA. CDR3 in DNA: TGCAGCGTTGAAGAAGAGGGGAGGGTCGGCTACACCTTC. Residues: CSVEEEGRVGYTF.

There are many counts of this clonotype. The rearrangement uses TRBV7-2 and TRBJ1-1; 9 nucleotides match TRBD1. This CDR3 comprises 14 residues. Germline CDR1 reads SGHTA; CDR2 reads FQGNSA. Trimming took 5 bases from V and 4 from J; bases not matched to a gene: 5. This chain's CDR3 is CASSTTGGITEAFF. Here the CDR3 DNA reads TGTGCCAGCAGCACGACAGGGGGTATCACTGAAGCTTTCTTT.

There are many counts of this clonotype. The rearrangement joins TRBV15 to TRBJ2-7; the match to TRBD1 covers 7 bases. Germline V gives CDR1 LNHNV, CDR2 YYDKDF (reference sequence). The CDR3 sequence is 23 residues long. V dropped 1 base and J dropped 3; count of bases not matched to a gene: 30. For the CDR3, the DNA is TGTGCCACCAGCAGAGTTTTTTCCCGGAAGACACATAACCAGAGACAGGGTGGCTACGAGCAGTACTTC. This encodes CATSRVFSRKTHNQRQGGYEQYF.

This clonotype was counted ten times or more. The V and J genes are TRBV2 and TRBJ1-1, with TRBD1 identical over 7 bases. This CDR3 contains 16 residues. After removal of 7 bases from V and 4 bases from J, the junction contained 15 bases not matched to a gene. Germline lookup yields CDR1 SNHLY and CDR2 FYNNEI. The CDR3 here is CASTLQPTGRGTEAFF. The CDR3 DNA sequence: TGTGCCAGCACCCTTCAACCGACAGGGAGGGGCACTGAAGCTTTCTTT.

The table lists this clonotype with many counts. DNA for the CDR3: TGTGCCAGCACCAGGGACACCGTAAGTGAGCAGTACTTC. Translating it yields CASTRDTVSEQYF. This chain uses TRBV6-1 with TRBJ2-7, with D possibly being TRBD1 (6 bases). The CDR3 has 13 amino acids. V was trimmed by 7 bases and J by 7 bases, leaving 17 bases between them. Germline-derived CDR1 and CDR2 are MNHNS and SASEGT.

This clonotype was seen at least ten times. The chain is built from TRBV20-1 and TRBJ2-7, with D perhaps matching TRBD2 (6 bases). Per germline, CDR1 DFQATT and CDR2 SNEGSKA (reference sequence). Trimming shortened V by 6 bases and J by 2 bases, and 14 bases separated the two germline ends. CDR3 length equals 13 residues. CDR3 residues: CSASTGSPYEQYF. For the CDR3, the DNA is TGCAGTGCAAGTACCGGGAGCCCCTACGAGCAGTACTTC.

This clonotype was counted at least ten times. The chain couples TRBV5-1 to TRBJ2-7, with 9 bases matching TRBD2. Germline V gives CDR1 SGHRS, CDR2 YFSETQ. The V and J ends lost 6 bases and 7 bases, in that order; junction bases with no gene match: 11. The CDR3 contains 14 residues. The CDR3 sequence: CASNQAGGYTEQYF. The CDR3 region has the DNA TGCGCCAGCAACCAGGCGGGAGGGTATACGGAGCAGTACTTC.

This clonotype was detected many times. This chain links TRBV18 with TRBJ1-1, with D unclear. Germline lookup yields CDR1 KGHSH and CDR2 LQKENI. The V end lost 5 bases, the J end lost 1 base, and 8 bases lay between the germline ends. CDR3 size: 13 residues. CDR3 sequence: CASSNGKNTEAFF. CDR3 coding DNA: TGTGCCAGCTCAAACGGGAAGAACACTGAAGCTTTCTTT.